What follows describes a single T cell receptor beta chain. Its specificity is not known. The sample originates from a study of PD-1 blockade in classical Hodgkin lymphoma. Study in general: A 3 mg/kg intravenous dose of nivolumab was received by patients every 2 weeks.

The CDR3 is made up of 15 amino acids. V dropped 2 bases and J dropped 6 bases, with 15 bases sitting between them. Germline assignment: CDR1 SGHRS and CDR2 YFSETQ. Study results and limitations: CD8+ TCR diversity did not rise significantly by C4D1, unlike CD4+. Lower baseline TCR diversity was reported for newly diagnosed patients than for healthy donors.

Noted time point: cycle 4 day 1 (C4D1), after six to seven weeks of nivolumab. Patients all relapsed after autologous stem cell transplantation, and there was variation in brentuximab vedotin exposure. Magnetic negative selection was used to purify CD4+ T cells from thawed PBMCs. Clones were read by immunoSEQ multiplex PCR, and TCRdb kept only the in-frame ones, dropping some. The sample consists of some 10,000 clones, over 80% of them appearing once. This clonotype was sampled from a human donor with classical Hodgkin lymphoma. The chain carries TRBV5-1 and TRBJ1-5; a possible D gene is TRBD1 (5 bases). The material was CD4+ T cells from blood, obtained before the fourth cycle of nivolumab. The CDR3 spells CASSFSGQLSQPQHF. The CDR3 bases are TGCGCCAGCAGCTTCTCGGGGCAGCTTTCTCAGCCCCAGCATTTT.